This is a list of T cell receptor beta chains from one sample in a study of T cell repertoires in cytomegalovirus infection. In TCRdb, the reads were re-called with MiXCR into one record per CDR3 protein. The repertoire has under 450,000 distinct CDR3 sequences, about 35% of them found once; the top ten carry approximately 13%. Their recognized antigens are unknown. Material: cultured PBMCs, obtained from culture after CMV antigen stimulation. The receptor source for this set is a human donor in good health (CMV status not recorded). Some clones in this sample may be carry-over from other donors' samples. Each CDR3 is given with its conserved first and last residue. The order of the fields is D gene, V gene, clone size, CDR3 length, J gene, CDR3 DNA, CDR3 protein. A D gene is named only where the DNA matches it firmly. A row's size may be missing; if present it is once, few, many or a size class.

d_gene: TRBD2; v_gene: TRBV6-6; abundance: few; len: 19; j_gene: TRBJ2-7; CDR3nt: TGTGCCAGCAGTCCCCTGAGCCCGGGACTAGCGGGAGTGGCCTACGAGCAGTACTTC; CDR3aa: CASSPLSPGLAGVAYEQYF
d_gene: TRBD2; v_gene: TRBV7-2; abundance: few; len: 13; j_gene: TRBJ2-1; CDR3nt: TGTGCCAGCCTGCCAGCGGGAGGGAGCGAGCAGTTCTTC; CDR3aa: CASLPAGGSEQFF
d_gene: -; v_gene: TRBV7-2; abundance: many; len: 12; j_gene: TRBJ2-3; CDR3nt: TGTGCCAGCAGCCCACGCACAGATACGCAGTATTTT; CDR3aa: CASSPRTDTQYF
d_gene: TRBD1; v_gene: TRBV5-1; abundance: -; len: 15; j_gene: TRBJ1-2; CDR3nt: TGCGCCAGCAGCAAAACAGGGGCCGCTGACTATGGCTACACCTTC; CDR3aa: CASSKTGAADYGYTF
d_gene: TRBD2; v_gene: TRBV25-1; abundance: -; len: 14; j_gene: TRBJ2-1; CDR3nt: TGTGCCAGCAGTGGACTAGCGAAGGGAAGTGGGCAGTTCTTC; CDR3aa: CASSGLAKGSGQFF
d_gene: TRBD1; v_gene: TRBV2; abundance: -; len: 15; j_gene: TRBJ1-6; CDR3nt: TGTGCCAGCAGACCACAGGGGCTGCTGAGGTCACCCCTCCACTTT; CDR3aa: CASRPQGLLRSPLHF
d_gene: TRBD1; v_gene: TRBV6-5; abundance: few; len: 17; j_gene: TRBJ1-6; CDR3nt: TGTGCCAGCAGTTATGTGGGCCCGGGACAGAGTTTCTCACCCCTCCACTTT; CDR3aa: CASSYVGPGQSFSPLHF
d_gene: -; v_gene: TRBV11-2; abundance: -; len: 15; j_gene: TRBJ2-1; CDR3nt: TGTGCCAGCAACCAAGAGGTAGGAGGGTACAATGAGCAGTTCTTC; CDR3aa: CASNQEVGGYNEQFF
d_gene: TRBD1; v_gene: TRBV28; abundance: -; len: 15; j_gene: TRBJ1-4; CDR3nt: TGTGCCAGCAGAAGACAGGGAGGTAGCAACGAAAAACTGTTTTTT; CDR3aa: CASRRQGGSNEKLFF
d_gene: -; v_gene: TRBV28; abundance: -; len: 15; j_gene: TRBJ1-1; CDR3nt: TGTGCCAGCAGTGATGACAGGTTTTTGAACACTGAAGCTTTCTTT; CDR3aa: CASSDDRFLNTEAFF
d_gene: TRBD2; v_gene: TRBV5-1; abundance: -; len: 14; j_gene: TRBJ2-7; CDR3nt: TGCGCCAGCAGCTTGGTGGGACTAGAGGACGAGCAGTACTTC; CDR3aa: CASSLVGLEDEQYF
d_gene: TRBD2; v_gene: TRBV7-8; abundance: many; len: 18; j_gene: TRBJ2-6; CDR3nt: TGTGCCAGCAGCGTTATGGTAGCGGGAGGGTCTGGGGCCAACGTCCTGACTTTC; CDR3aa: CASSVMVAGGSGANVLTF
d_gene: TRBD2; v_gene: TRBV6-2/TRBV6-3; abundance: -; len: 16; j_gene: TRBJ2-3; CDR3nt: TGTGCCAGCAGTTACGGGTCTAGCGGGACAACAGATACGCAGTATTTT; CDR3aa: CASSYGSSGTTDTQYF
d_gene: TRBD1; v_gene: TRBV6-2/TRBV6-3; abundance: few; len: 14; j_gene: TRBJ2-7; CDR3nt: TGTGCCAGCAGTTCGAACAGGGGCATCTACGAGCAGTACTTC; CDR3aa: CASSSNRGIYEQYF
d_gene: -; v_gene: TRBV9; abundance: -; len: 14; j_gene: TRBJ2-3; CDR3nt: TGTGCCAGCAGGCCACGGCTTAGCACAGATACGCAGTATTTT; CDR3aa: CASRPRLSTDTQYF
d_gene: -; v_gene: TRBV7-8; abundance: -; len: 16; j_gene: TRBJ2-3; CDR3nt: TGTGCCAGCAGCTTAGGTCCTTCCGGCGGCACAGATACGCAGTATTTT; CDR3aa: CASSLGPSGGTDTQYF
d_gene: -; v_gene: TRBV7-2; abundance: few; len: 14; j_gene: TRBJ2-2; CDR3nt: TGTGCCAGCATCATGGGCTGGGCGACCGGGGAGCTGTTTTTT; CDR3aa: CASIMGWATGELFF
d_gene: TRBD2; v_gene: TRBV4-3; abundance: -; len: 17; j_gene: TRBJ2-2; CDR3nt: TGCGCCAGCAGCCAAGGCGGCGGGAGAGGGGTGACCGGGGAGCTGTTTTTT; CDR3aa: CASSQGGGRGVTGELFF
d_gene: -; v_gene: TRBV7-2; abundance: once; len: 15; j_gene: TRBJ1-2; CDR3nt: TGTGCCAGCAGCCGCGGGGTGACCGCTAACTATGGCTACACCTTC; CDR3aa: CASSRGVTANYGYTF
d_gene: -; v_gene: TRBV12-3/TRBV12-4; abundance: -; len: 13; j_gene: TRBJ1-1; CDR3nt: TGTGCCAGCAGCCGGAAAGGGAACACTGAAGCTTTCTTT; CDR3aa: CASSRKGNTEAFF
d_gene: TRBD2; v_gene: TRBV7-3; abundance: many; len: 15; j_gene: TRBJ2-1; CDR3nt: TGTGCCAGCAGCTTCGATAGCGGGAGCTACAATGAGCAGTTCTTC; CDR3aa: CASSFDSGSYNEQFF
d_gene: -; v_gene: TRBV7-9; abundance: -; len: 13; j_gene: TRBJ1-4; CDR3nt: TGTGCCAGTACCCCAACAACTAATGAAAAACTGTTTTTT; CDR3aa: CASTPTTNEKLFF
d_gene: TRBD1; v_gene: TRBV15; abundance: few; len: 15; j_gene: TRBJ2-7; CDR3nt: TGTGCCACCAGCAGCCAACAGGGGCTGGCGTACGAGCAGTACTTC; CDR3aa: CATSSQQGLAYEQYF
d_gene: TRBD2; v_gene: TRBV7-2; abundance: -; len: 16; j_gene: TRBJ2-1; CDR3nt: TGTGCCAGCAGCTTAGTGGGGACTAGCCCAACCAATGAGCAGTTCTTC; CDR3aa: CASSLVGTSPTNEQFF
d_gene: TRBD2; v_gene: TRBV19; abundance: -; len: 13; j_gene: TRBJ2-5; CDR3nt: TGTGCCAGTAGTATGGAAATAGCGGGGACCCAGTACTTC; CDR3aa: CASSMEIAGTQYF
d_gene: -; v_gene: TRBV19; abundance: few; len: 13; j_gene: TRBJ2-1; CDR3nt: TGTGCCAGTAGTTACCAGGCCTACAATGAGCAGTTCTTC; CDR3aa: CASSYQAYNEQFF
d_gene: TRBD1; v_gene: TRBV10-3; abundance: -; len: 14; j_gene: TRBJ2-3; CDR3nt: TGTGCCATCAGTAGGACAGGGGACACAGATACGCAGTATTTT; CDR3aa: CAISRTGDTDTQYF
d_gene: -; v_gene: TRBV7-9; abundance: -; len: 12; j_gene: TRBJ2-4; CDR3nt: TGTGCCAGCAGCCCGGACTTCGACATTCAGTACTTC; CDR3aa: CASSPDFDIQYF
d_gene: TRBD2; v_gene: TRBV7-9; abundance: few; len: 17; j_gene: TRBJ2-3; CDR3nt: TGTGCCAGCAGCCCAAGGGTTCATAGCGGGAGCACAGATACGCAGTATTTT; CDR3aa: CASSPRVHSGSTDTQYF
d_gene: -; v_gene: TRBV12-3/TRBV12-4; abundance: few; len: 13; j_gene: TRBJ2-7; CDR3nt: TGTGCCAGCAGTACCCTCAGGCCCAACGAGCAGTACTTC; CDR3aa: CASSTLRPNEQYF
d_gene: -; v_gene: TRBV9; abundance: -; len: 15; j_gene: TRBJ1-1; CDR3nt: TGTGCCAGCAGCGTAGGGATAGGGATCGTCACTGAAGCTTTCTTT; CDR3aa: CASSVGIGIVTEAFF
d_gene: -; v_gene: TRBV5-1; abundance: -; len: 13; j_gene: TRBJ2-7; CDR3nt: TGCGCCAGCAGCTTCGATCCCTCGGGCGAGCAGTACTTC; CDR3aa: CASSFDPSGEQYF
d_gene: TRBD1; v_gene: TRBV7-6; abundance: few; len: 16; j_gene: TRBJ1-1; CDR3nt: TGTGCCAGCAGCCAAAGACAGGGGCTCCTCGGAACTGAAGCTTTCTTT; CDR3aa: CASSQRQGLLGTEAFF
d_gene: -; v_gene: TRBV5-4; abundance: few; len: 15; j_gene: TRBJ2-2; CDR3nt: TGTGCCAGCACCGCGGGGGACACCAACACCGGGGAGCTGTTTTTT; CDR3aa: CASTAGDTNTGELFF
d_gene: TRBD1; v_gene: TRBV7-9; abundance: many; len: 17; j_gene: TRBJ1-6; CDR3nt: TGTGCCAGCAGCTTAGAACGGACAGGGCGGGATAATTCACCCCTCCACTTT; CDR3aa: CASSLERTGRDNSPLHF
d_gene: -; v_gene: TRBV12-5; abundance: -; len: 16; j_gene: TRBJ2-1; CDR3nt: TGTGCTAGTGGTTTGGTACTTTCCCTACGAAACAATGAGCAGTTCTTC; CDR3aa: CASGLVLSLRNNEQFF
d_gene: -; v_gene: TRBV5-6; abundance: few; len: 15; j_gene: TRBJ1-1; CDR3nt: TGTGCCAGCAGCTTCGGTGTCAGCGGGAACACTGAAGCTTTCTTT; CDR3aa: CASSFGVSGNTEAFF
d_gene: TRBD1; v_gene: TRBV12-3/TRBV12-4; abundance: few; len: 15; j_gene: TRBJ1-1; CDR3nt: TGTGCCAGCGCGGCGACAGGGGGTTTTAGCACTGAAGCTTTCTTT; CDR3aa: CASAATGGFSTEAFF
d_gene: -; v_gene: TRBV6-2/TRBV6-3; abundance: -; len: 16; j_gene: TRBJ1-2; CDR3nt: TGTGCCAGCAGTTACGGGGCAGGGACGACTAACTATGGCTACACCTTC; CDR3aa: CASSYGAGTTNYGYTF
d_gene: TRBD1; v_gene: TRBV19; abundance: few; len: 14; j_gene: TRBJ1-5; CDR3nt: TGTGCCAGTGGCCCCCGACAGGGGAATCAGCCCCAGCATTTT; CDR3aa: CASGPRQGNQPQHF
d_gene: -; v_gene: TRBV28; abundance: few; len: 14; j_gene: TRBJ1-1; CDR3nt: TGTGCCAGCAGTTTAACCTTCATGAACACTGAAGCTTTCTTT; CDR3aa: CASSLTFMNTEAFF
d_gene: TRBD2; v_gene: TRBV15; abundance: once; len: 16; j_gene: TRBJ2-7; CDR3nt: TGTGCCACCAGCAGAGATCCGGCTAGCGGACGCTACGAGCAGTACTTC; CDR3aa: CATSRDPASGRYEQYF